Listed below are T cell receptor beta chains from one sample, sequenced in a study of cytomegalovirus exposure and HLA in healthy donors. Here immunoSEQ multiplex PCR was the method, and the copy in TCRdb shows in-frame clones only, minus some. Among roughly 160,000 clones listed, roughly 85% were seen once. The sequenced sample was PBMCs. The origin of the receptors is a boy aged 2 to 10 in good health and CMV-seronegative. CDR3s include the opening cysteine and the closing phenylalanine or tryptophan. A D gene is named only where the DNA matches it firmly. The listing skips clone size in some rows; elsewhere it reads once, few, many or a size class.

clone_size: .
j_call: TRBJ2-1
v_call: TRBV7-9
d_call: TRBD1
cdr3_aa: CSSSPGQGINEQFF
cdr3_nt: TGTTCCAGCAGCCCGGGACAGGGAATCAATGAGCAGTTCTTC

clone_size: .
j_call: TRBJ2-3
v_call: TRBV5-1
d_call: TRBD2
cdr3_aa: CASRGTSGGTDTQYF
cdr3_nt: TGCGCCAGCAGAGGGACTAGCGGGGGTACAGATACGCAGTATTTT

clone_size: .
j_call: TRBJ2-7
v_call: TRBV7-9
d_call: .
cdr3_aa: CASSSIHFGSYEQYF
cdr3_nt: TGTGCCAGCAGCTCTATACACTTCGGGAGCTACGAGCAGTACTTC

clone_size: .
j_call: TRBJ1-2
v_call: TRBV6-5
d_call: .
cdr3_aa: CASKGSLFNYGYTF
cdr3_nt: TGTGCCAGCAAGGGGTCCCTGTTTAACTATGGCTACACCTTC

clone_size: once
j_call: TRBJ2-1
v_call: TRBV9
d_call: .
cdr3_aa: CASSPEGRGPDNEQFF
cdr3_nt: TGTGCCAGCAGCCCCGAAGGCCGAGGGCCGGATAATGAGCAGTTCTTC

clone_size: once
j_call: TRBJ1-1
v_call: TRBV4-2
d_call: .
cdr3_aa: CASSRPGQSEAFF
cdr3_nt: TGTGCCAGCAGCCGACCGGGACAAAGTGAAGCTTTCTTT

clone_size: .
j_call: TRBJ1-6
v_call: TRBV2
d_call: .
cdr3_aa: CASSEMPGQNSPLHF
cdr3_nt: TGTGCCAGCAGTGAAATGCCAGGGCAGAATTCACCCCTCCACTTT

clone_size: .
j_call: TRBJ1-6
v_call: TRBV4-1
d_call: .
cdr3_aa: CASSQGFFRGGSYNSPLHF
cdr3_nt: TGCGCCAGCAGCCAAGGGTTCTTCCGAGGGGGCTCCTATAATTCACCCCTCCACTTT

clone_size: .
j_call: TRBJ2-3
v_call: TRBV25-1
d_call: .
cdr3_aa: CASRSGGDTQYF
cdr3_nt: TGTGCCAGCAGATCAGGGGGGGATACGCAGTATTTT

clone_size: .
j_call: TRBJ2-3
v_call: TRBV18
d_call: .
cdr3_aa: CASSPSPRVTDTQYF
cdr3_nt: TGTGCCAGCTCACCATCGCCCAGGGTGACAGATACGCAGTATTTT

clone_size: .
j_call: TRBJ2-2
v_call: TRBV19
d_call: .
cdr3_aa: CASSILRNTGELFF
cdr3_nt: TGTGCCAGTAGTATACTCCGGAACACCGGGGAGCTGTTTTTT

clone_size: .
j_call: TRBJ1-6
v_call: TRBV6-5
d_call: .
cdr3_aa: CASSYSGSSLHF
cdr3_nt: TGTGCCAGCAGTTACTCGGGCAGCTCCCTCCACTTT

clone_size: .
j_call: TRBJ1-5
v_call: TRBV7-2
d_call: .
cdr3_aa: CASSLEAGFGSQHF
cdr3_nt: TGTGCCAGCAGCTTAGAGGCAGGGTTCGGGTCCCAGCATTTT

clone_size: few
j_call: TRBJ1-2
v_call: TRBV6-4
d_call: .
cdr3_aa: CASSESGNYGYTF
cdr3_nt: TGTGCCAGCAGTGAGAGCGGGAACTATGGCTACACCTTC

clone_size: once
j_call: TRBJ2-1
v_call: TRBV7-9
d_call: TRBD1
cdr3_aa: CSSSLPRDRGNEQFF
cdr3_nt: TGTTCCAGCAGCTTACCCCGGGACAGGGGCAATGAGCAGTTCTTC

clone_size: .
j_call: TRBJ2-5
v_call: TRBV12-5
d_call: TRBD1
cdr3_aa: CASGLADRVETQYF
cdr3_nt: TGTGCTAGTGGTTTGGCGGACAGGGTGGAGACCCAGTACTTC

clone_size: .
j_call: TRBJ1-5
v_call: TRBV28
d_call: .
cdr3_aa: CASNYQPQHF
cdr3_nt: TGTGCCAGTAATTATCAGCCCCAGCATTTT

clone_size: .
j_call: TRBJ1-1
v_call: TRBV5-5
d_call: .
cdr3_aa: CASSRPDSPEAFF
cdr3_nt: TGTGCCAGCAGCCGCCCCGACAGCCCGGAAGCTTTCTTT